The present entry profiles one T cell receptor (beta chain) with its context. The sample holds a few counts of this clone. No antigen is known for it. It has no much larger one-base neighbor in the sample; base qualities were not kept. The data are from a study of T cell responses to AZD1222 COVID-19 vaccine (dated by TCRdb to the early 2020s). About the full investigation: A total of 230 or so trial participants underwent TCR sequencing, of whom 207 received two doses of AZD1222 and approximately 25 received two doses of the MenACWY control vaccine. Trial participants were enrolled into age subgroups of 18-55, 56-69 and 70-plus years, which contained around 140, 26 and 57 TCR-sequenced participants, respectively.

The CDR3 regions of human TCRbeta chains were analyzed by immunosequencing. Turning to the authors' computational methods: Repertoire TCRs were checked for matches against a reference library of SARS-CoV-2-specific TCRs that had been generated using the MIRA antigen-specificity platform. Breadth meant the fraction of unique TCRs that were SARS-CoV-2-associated, whereas depth meant the fraction of total T cells that were SARS-CoV-2-associated. Each spike-specific TCR was assigned to its reactive spike region and to a CD4 or CD8 class using the MIRA data. Log10-transformed breadth and depth values were compared by one-way ANOVA with Sidak's multiple comparisons tests. Here the immuneACCESS table is served through TCRdb, limited to in-frame sequences with V and J called. Missing clones are a known gap in these copies; in checked studies unresolved V genes cover under half, and the rest lacks a known reason. V, J and clone size are taken as reported in that table, and D and trimming were inferred from the DNA itself. Across this sample there are some 42,000 clones, with 80% to 85% seen only once. The top ten constitute over 15% of the sample.

The label giving this sample's time point can be read as: about 28 days (+/-7) after the second vaccine dose. AZD1222 recipients given second doses at about 4 weeks or at about 12 weeks were pooled, since spike-specific TCR depth and breadth were not found to differ between the two schedules. Samples from vaccinated people were obtained from the UK trials COV001 and COV002, which included a single-blind randomized controlled phase 2/3 trial of AZD1222 (ChAdOx1 nCoV-19) in healthy adults. For TCRbeta chain sequencing, PBMC samples were collected from trial participants at day 0 and at day 28 after the second dose. Broad study findings and their caveats: Participants were mostly white British and included more females than males, and it was suggested by the authors that clonal diversity may have been underestimated. Reportedly, close to half of the unique spike-specific TCRs recognized epitopes lying outside the regions that are mutated in the B.1.351 and B.1.1.7 variants. Because no day 14 peak-response samples were available, the repertoires could be characterized only after the peak T cell response. After two AZD1222 doses, both the breadth and the depth of spike-specific TCRs were significantly higher than at day 0 and than in MenACWY recipients. The 56-69-year group was small, and its depth increase did not reach significance, likely because of low power. Only 5 to 7 AZD1222 recipients were SARS-CoV-2 seropositive at baseline, limiting conclusions about previously exposed vaccinees. The vaccine-associated CD4 TCRs covered the entire spike protein, and the dominant responses fell in regions 160-218 and 743-854.

The junction carries 13 bases between V and J, which are trimmed by 4 bases and 0 bases respectively. CDR1 MNHNS and CDR2 SASEGT are derived from the germline V gene. From the cysteine up to the phenylalanine, the CDR3 has a length of 16 residues. Only the CDR3 portion is preserved as DNA: 48 bases, with reading frame beginning at the first base. Sequencing was performed on peripheral blood, taken 28 days after the second AZD1222 dose. The sequence joins TRBV6-1 to TRBJ1-3; TRBD1 is a weak D gene call, 5 bases matching. This receptor was identified in an adult who received the AZD1222 COVID-19 vaccine. The CDR3 is CASSGGAPSSGNTIYF. The DNA sequence is as follows: TGTGCCAGCAGTGGAGGGGCGCCTAGCTCTGGAAACACCATATATTTT.